Each of the 18 T cell receptor beta chains below was sequenced from the same sample in a study of immune cell composition in non-small cell lung cancer. Clones were read by immunoSEQ multiplex PCR, and TCRdb kept only the in-frame ones, dropping some. The table records some 6,600 clones, 65% to 85% of them present only once. The source material was lung tumor tissue. The receptors here all came from a human donor with non-small cell lung cancer.

J is TRBJ2-5 and V is TRBV5-4; weak D call: TRBD1 (5 bases). Germline V gene data show CDR1 as SGHNT and CDR2 as YYREEE (reference sequence). Trimming removed 4 bases at V and 7 bases at J, with 14 bases between. The CDR3 sequence is 13 residues long. This CDR3 reads CASSPRGGATQYF. CDR3 nucleotides: TGTGCCAGCAGCCCGCGAGGTGGGGCGACCCAGTACTTC.

V is TRBV5-1 and J is TRBJ1-4; D uncertain. Germline CDR1 and CDR2: SGHRS and YFSETQ. With 0 bases removed from V and 7 bases from J, the gap between germline ends came to 16 bases. This CDR3 is 16 amino acids long. The CDR3 spells CASSLGVAGLPEKLFF. The CDR3 DNA is TGCGCCAGCAGCTTGGGTGTCGCGGGGTTGCCTGAAAAACTGTTTTTT.

V and J are TRBV6-1 and TRBJ2-7, with 10 bases lining up with TRBD2. This CDR3 spans 15 amino acids. The V gene end was trimmed by 6 bases and the J gene end by 6 bases; junction bases not matched to a gene: 11. Germline CDR1 is MNHNS and CDR2 is SASEGT. The CDR3 coding sequence is TGTGCCAGCAGCCCTGTCAGCGGGGGGGCGGGCGAGCAGTACTTC. Its protein product is CASSPVSGGAGEQYF.

This clone showed up just a few times. V and J are TRBV7-2 and TRBJ1-2, with TRBD1 matching over 9 bases. Germline V gives CDR1 SGHTA, CDR2 FQGNSA. The CDR3 is 13 amino acids. The V and J ends lost 3 bases and 7 bases, in that order; junction bases with no gene match: 3. DNA for the CDR3: TGTGCCAGCAGCTTGGGGACAGGGTCTGGCTACACCTTC. As protein: CASSLGTGSGYTF.

This clone was observed once. This sequence joins TRBV4-1 and TRBJ2-1, with 8 positions matching TRBD2. Trimming cost V 4 bases and J 6 bases; bases outside gene matches: 20. This CDR3 comprises 19 residues. Germline V gene sequence: CDR1 MGHRA, CDR2 YSYEKL. The CDR3 loop is CASSRSYATPAGAFNEQFF. In nucleotides, the CDR3 is TGCGCCAGCAGCCGGAGTTACGCAACCCCAGCGGGGGCGTTCAATGAGCAGTTCTTC.

This chain joins TRBV7-3 and TRBJ2-2, with 9 bases identical to TRBD2. This CDR3 has 16 residues. The ends lost 2 bases at V and 3 bases at J; junction bases unmatched: 4. CDR1 is SGHTA, CDR2 FQGTGA, per germline. The CDR3 DNA follows: TGTGCCAGCAGCTTAGATGGCGGGGGGGACACCGGGGAGCTGTTTTTT. It yields the protein CASSLDGGGDTGELFF.

This chain uses TRBV7-3 with TRBJ2-3; possible D gene TRBD2, 6 bases. Germline V gene lookup returns CDR1 SGHTA and CDR2 FQGTGA. V lost 3 bases and J lost 3, with 7 bases in between. This CDR3 is built from 13 residues. In nucleotides, the CDR3 is TGTGCCAGCAGCTTCGGACTAACAGATACGCAGTATTTT. This gives the protein CASSFGLTDTQYF.

V is TRBV7-8 and J is TRBJ2-1, with 8 bases fitting TRBD1. After removal of 5 bases from V and 9 bases from J, the junction contained 9 bases not matched to a gene. This CDR3 contains 14 residues. Per germline, CDR1 SGHVS and CDR2 FQNEAQ. The CDR3 DNA sequence: TGTGCCAGCAGCCATGGCCAGGGGGCGGGTGAGCAGTTCTTC. Translation: CASSHGQGAGEQFF.

The chain links TRBV5-8 to TRBJ1-4, with 9 bases matching TRBD1. The germline CDR1 and CDR2 sequences are SGHTS and YDEGEE. The CDR3 is made up of 16 amino acids. V trimming: 4 bases; J trimming: 5 bases; junction bases outside the gene matches: 9. The CDR3 here is CASSAGTGRSNEKLFF. Here the CDR3 DNA reads TGTGCCAGCAGCGCCGGGACAGGGCGGTCAAATGAAAAACTGTTTTTT. The entire variable domain, with the rest obtained from reference TRBV5-8 and TRBJ1-4, is as follows: EAGVTQSPTHLIKTRGQQATLRCSPISGHTSVYWYQQALGLGLQFLLWYDEGEERNRGNFPPRFSGRQFPNYSSELNVNALELEDSALYLCASSAGTGRSNEKLFFGSGTQLSVL.

The chain has TRBV13 and TRBJ2-3; possible D gene TRBD2, 5 bases. The CDR3 has 15 residues. V lost 3 bases and J lost 6, with 16 bases in between. Germline lookup yields CDR1 PRHDT and CDR2 FYEKMQ (reference sequence). CDR3 loop: CASSFAGNSADTQYF. DNA of the CDR3: TGTGCCAGCAGCTTTGCCGGGAACTCTGCTGATACGCAGTATTTT.

CDR3 loop: CSVGGGPEDYASTDTQYF. The DNA for the CDR3 is TGCAGCGTTGGCGGGGGGCCGGAGGACTATGCTAGCACAGATACGCAGTATTTT. This sequence joins TRBV29-1 and TRBJ2-3; TRBD2 matches at 8 bases. The CDR3 loop spans 18 amino acids. With V trimmed by 4 bases and J by 0 bases, 15 bases remained unmatched. Germline CDR1 is SQVTM and CDR2 is ANQGSEA.

The J gene is TRBJ2-1, the V gene TRBV29-1, with D perhaps TRBD2 (6 bases). CDR1 and CDR2 (germline): SQVTM, ANQGSEA. Trimming stripped 1 base from V and 0 bases from J, with 10 bases between. The CDR3 spans 15 residues. CDR3 in DNA: TGCAGCGTTGAAGGGGGGGATAGCTCCTACAATGAGCAGTTCTTC. Protein product: CSVEGGDSSYNEQFF.

The rearrangement links TRBV20-1 to TRBJ1-1; D unclear. Germline CDR1 DFQATT, CDR2 SNEGSKA (reference sequence). CDR3 size: 11 residues. V lost 3 bases to trimming and J lost 8 bases, with 10 bases between them. CDR3 DNA: TGCAGTGCTAGCCGAGAGTACGAAGCTTTCTTT. Translation gives CSASREYEAFF.

The chain links TRBV11-2 to TRBJ1-6; possibly TRBD1 for D (6 bases). V lost 6 bases, J lost 8 bases, and 11 bases lay in between. Germline CDR1 is SGHAT and CDR2 is FQNNGV. The CDR3 totals 13 residues. CDR3 amino acids: CASSTGLDSPLHF. DNA for the CDR3: TGTGCCAGCAGTACAGGGTTAGATTCACCCCTCCACTTT.

The rearrangement uses TRBV9 and TRBJ2-2; no firm D call. The CDR3 length is 13 residues. V was shortened by 0 bases and J by 7 bases, with 7 bases between the two germline ends. Germline V gives CDR1 SGDLS, CDR2 YYNGEE. The CDR3 region has the DNA TGTGCCAGCAGCGTAGTCCCCCTCGGGGAGCTGTTTTTT. It translates to CASSVVPLGELFF. Filled out from reference TRBV9 and TRBJ2-2, the complete variable domain reads DSGVTQTPKHLITATGQRVTLRCSPRSGDLSVYWYQQSLDQGLQFLIQYYNGEERAKGNILERFSAQQFPDLHSELNLSSLELGDSALYFCASSVVPLGELFFGEGSRLTVL.

The V call is TRBV4-2, the J call TRBJ2-1; the match to TRBD2 covers 7 bases. The CDR3 consists of 17 residues. CDR1 and CDR2 (germline): LGHNA, YNFKEQ. Trimming removed 1 base from V and 5 bases from J; junction bases left unmatched: 11. The CDR3 DNA reads TGTGCCAGCAGCCAAGTGGGGGGGGGAAACCAGAACAATGAGCAGTTCTTC. Protein: CASSQVGGGNQNNEQFF.

The chain employs TRBV12-5 and TRBJ1-3; weak D call: TRBD1 (6 bases). The CDR3 length is 16 residues. V lost 4 bases and J 2 bases, leaving 15 bases between the germline ends. The germline CDR1 and CDR2 sequences are LGHNT and FRNRAP. The CDR3 loop is CASGSHRQVTGNTIYF. The CDR3 region has the DNA TGTGCTAGTGGTTCCCACCGACAGGTTACTGGAAACACCATATATTTT.

This clone was seen a handful of times. The chain has TRBV6-5 and TRBJ2-7; 9 nucleotides agree with TRBD1. Germline assignment: CDR1 MNHEY and CDR2 SVGAGI. J was trimmed by 7 bases and V by 0 bases; bases with no gene match: 10. The CDR3 spans 16 residues. CDR3 protein: CASSYSVTGGHWEQYF. Here the CDR3 DNA reads TGTGCCAGCAGTTACTCTGTAACAGGGGGCCATTGGGAGCAGTACTTC.